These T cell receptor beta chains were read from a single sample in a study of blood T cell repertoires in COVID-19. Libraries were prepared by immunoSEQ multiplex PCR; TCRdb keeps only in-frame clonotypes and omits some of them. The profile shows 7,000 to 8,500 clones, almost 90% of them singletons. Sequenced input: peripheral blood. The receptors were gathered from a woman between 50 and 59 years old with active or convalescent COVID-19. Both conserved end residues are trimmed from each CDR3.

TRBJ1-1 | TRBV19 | ASSKGRNTEAF
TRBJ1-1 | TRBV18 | ASSPNPQREVEAF
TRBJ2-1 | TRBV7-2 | ASSLVAVGSQNEQF
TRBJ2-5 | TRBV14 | ASSQGTGPGETQY
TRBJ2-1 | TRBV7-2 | ASSSLLLAGGRMNNEQF
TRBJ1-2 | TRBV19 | ASTGGGIPGYGYT
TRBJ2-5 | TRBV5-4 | ASSFGQGLQETQY
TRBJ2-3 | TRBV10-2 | ASSRGRGRSVTDTQY
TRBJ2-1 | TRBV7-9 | ASSYGEAGQF
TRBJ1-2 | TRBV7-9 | ASSQNTFRDFYGYT
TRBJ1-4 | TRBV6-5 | ASSYSRQEKLF
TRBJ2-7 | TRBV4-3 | ASSQDNRAYEQY
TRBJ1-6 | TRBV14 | ASSQGQELSPLH
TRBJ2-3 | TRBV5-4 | ASSPGLAGPDTQY
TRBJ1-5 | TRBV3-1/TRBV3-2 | ASSQGRVGNQPQH
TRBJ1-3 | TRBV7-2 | ASKEGSLGNTIY
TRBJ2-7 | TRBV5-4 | ASSADRTYEQY
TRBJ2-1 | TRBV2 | ASSGTGKVNNEQF
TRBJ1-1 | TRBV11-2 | ASSLQQGNTEAF
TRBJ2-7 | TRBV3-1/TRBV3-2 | ASSHTGVSYEQY
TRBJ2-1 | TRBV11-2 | ASSPSDRGSLGLF
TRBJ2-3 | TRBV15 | ATQSGMGGTDTQY
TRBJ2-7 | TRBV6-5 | ASNLRGGVDEQY
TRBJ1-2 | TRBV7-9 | ASSLETGPSYGYT
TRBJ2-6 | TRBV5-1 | ASSPGVTGANVLT
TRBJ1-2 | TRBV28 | ASSPGQGNYGYT
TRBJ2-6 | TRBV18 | ASSPPGQLISSGANVLT
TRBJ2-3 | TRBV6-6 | ATAKSGTDTQY
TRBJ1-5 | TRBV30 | AWSGFTGDNQPQH
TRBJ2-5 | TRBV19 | ASKPPPGQGFQETQY
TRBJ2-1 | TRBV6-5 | ASSYGSGGRQF
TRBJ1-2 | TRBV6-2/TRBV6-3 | ASSYSLGQLEYGYT
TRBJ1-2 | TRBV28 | ASTHLDSPDYGYT
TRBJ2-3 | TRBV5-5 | ASSRGGATDTQY
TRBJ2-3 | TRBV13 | ASSLGQVPADTQY
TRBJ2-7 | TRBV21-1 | ASSSPSWTIFYEQY
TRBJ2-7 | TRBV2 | ATLRQEGLGEQY
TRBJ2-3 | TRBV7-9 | ACGGGLLTDTQY
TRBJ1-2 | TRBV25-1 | ASSDGGPYGYT
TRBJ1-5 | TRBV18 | ASSPQTGHQPQH
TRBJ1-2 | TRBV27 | ASSLDGVVEGYT
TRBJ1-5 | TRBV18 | ASSPVGNQPQH
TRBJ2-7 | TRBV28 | ATTRADSYEQY
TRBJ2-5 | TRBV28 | ASSPGGAQETQY
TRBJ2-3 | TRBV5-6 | ASSGRGATDTQY
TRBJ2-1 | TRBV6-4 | ASSSGTSEF
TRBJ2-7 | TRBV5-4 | ASSRGLAGGSYEQY
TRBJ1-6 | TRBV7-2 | ASSPSGKSPLH
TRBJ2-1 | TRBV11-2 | ASSLGRGLSIGEQF
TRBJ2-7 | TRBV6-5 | ASSSRLRSSYEQY
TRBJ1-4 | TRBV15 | ATSRGGATTNEKLF
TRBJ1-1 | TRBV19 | ASIRDRVNTEAF
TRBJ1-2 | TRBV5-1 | ASSAGTELYGYT